The T cell receptor (beta chain) under discussion was sequenced for a study of T-cell memory formation after mild COVID-19. On this clonotype itself: Its specificity is unknown.

Constant-segment primers and 5'RACE yielded cDNA libraries for TCR alpha and TCR beta, each carrying sample barcodes and UMIs. TCRdb reprocessed the 5' RACE reads via MiXCR and lists one record per CDR3 protein. Of 470,000 or so distinct CDR3 sequences in the sample, 15% to 20% were seen once. Study-level results: Whereas later expanders leaned CD4+, clones contracting day 15 to 85 showed a balanced CD4/CD8 makeup.

The CDR3 runs 16 residues. With V trimmed by 4 bases and J by 3 bases, 9 bases remained unmatched. The germline V gene has CDR1 SGHDN and CDR2 FVKESK. The clonotype originates from an adult woman who had mild COVID-19 (a few samples of this study predate the infection). Cell type and time point are not known. This sequence joins TRBV14 and TRBJ2-7; 10 bases align to TRBD1. The specimen sequenced was PBMCs or a T cell subset sorted from them (not recorded which). The CDR3 here is CASSRGPGQGDYEQYF. The CDR3 region has the DNA TGTGCCAGCAGCCGAGGTCCAGGACAGGGGGACTACGAGCAGTACTTC. Supplemented by reference TRBV14 and TRBJ2-7, the full variable domain reads EAGVTQFPSHSVIEKGQTVTLRCDPISGHDNLYWYRRVMGKEIKFLLHFVKESKQDESGMPNNRFLAERTGGTYSTLKVQPAELEDSGVYFCASSRGPGQGDYEQYFGPGTRLTVT.